This T cell receptor (beta chain) was identified during a study of T cell changes during pregnancy in multiple sclerosis. Only in-frame clones appear in the TCRdb table, and some are missing; sequencing was by immunoSEQ multiplex PCR. This sample yields over 100,000 clones, of which approximately 90% are seen a single time; less than 2% belongs to the top ten. V lost 4 bases, J lost 5 bases, and 10 bases stayed unmatched. CDR3 size: 17 residues. CDR1 is SGDLS, CDR2 YYNGEE, per germline. The chain employs TRBV9 and TRBJ2-2, with 11 bases that match TRBD1. The clonotype was recovered from a female donor with multiple sclerosis, enrolled in a pregnancy study. The material sequenced was peripheral blood, taken in the third trimester of pregnancy. Here the CDR3 DNA reads TGTGCCAGCAGCCTACCGGGACAGGGGGGGGGTACCGGGGAGCTGTTTTTT. Translating gives CASSLPGQGGGTGELFF.